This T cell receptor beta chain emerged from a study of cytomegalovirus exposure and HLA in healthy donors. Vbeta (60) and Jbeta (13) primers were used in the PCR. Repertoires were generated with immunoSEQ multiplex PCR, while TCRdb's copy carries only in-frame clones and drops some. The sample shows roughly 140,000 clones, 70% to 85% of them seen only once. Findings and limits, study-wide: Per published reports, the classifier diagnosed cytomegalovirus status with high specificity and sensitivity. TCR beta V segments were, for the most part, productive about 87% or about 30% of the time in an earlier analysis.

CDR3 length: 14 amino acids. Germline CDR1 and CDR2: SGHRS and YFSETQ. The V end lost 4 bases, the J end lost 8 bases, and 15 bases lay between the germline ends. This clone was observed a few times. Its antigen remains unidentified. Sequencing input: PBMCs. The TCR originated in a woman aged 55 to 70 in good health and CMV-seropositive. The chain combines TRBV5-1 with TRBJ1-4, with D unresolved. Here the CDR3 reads CASSPREPGEKLFF. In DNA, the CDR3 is TGCGCCAGCAGCCCGCGGGAACCTGGGGAAAAACTGTTTTTT.